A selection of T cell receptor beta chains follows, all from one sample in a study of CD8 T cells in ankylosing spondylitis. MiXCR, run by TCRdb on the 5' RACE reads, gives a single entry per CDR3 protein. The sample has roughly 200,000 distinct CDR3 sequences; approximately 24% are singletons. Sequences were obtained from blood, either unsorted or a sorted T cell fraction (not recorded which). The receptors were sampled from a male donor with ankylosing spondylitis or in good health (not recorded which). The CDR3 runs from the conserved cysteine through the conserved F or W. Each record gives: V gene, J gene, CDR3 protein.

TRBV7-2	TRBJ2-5	CASSSVQETQYF
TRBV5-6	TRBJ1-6	CASSLTGNSPLHF
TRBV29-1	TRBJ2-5	CSAGYGGKSQYF
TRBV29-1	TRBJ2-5	CSGYSGVPETQYF
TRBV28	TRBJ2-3	CASSPSGLAGGEHTDTQYF
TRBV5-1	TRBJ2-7	CASSPNPAGDREQYF
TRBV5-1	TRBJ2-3	CASSFQSRDTQYF
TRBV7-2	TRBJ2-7	CASSTRDSYEQYF
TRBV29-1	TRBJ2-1	CSVGDRVEFF
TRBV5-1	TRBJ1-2	CASSLNEGAGYTF
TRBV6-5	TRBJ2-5	CASSYGRVETQYF
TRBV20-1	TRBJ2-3	CSASLGSSATDTQYF
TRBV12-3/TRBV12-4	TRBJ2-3	CASGRGTDTQYF
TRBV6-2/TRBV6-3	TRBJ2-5	CASSYAETQYF
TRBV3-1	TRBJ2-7	CASSQPGLAEYEQYF
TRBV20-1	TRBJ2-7	CSASRRAGPSEGQYF
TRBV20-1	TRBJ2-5	CSARTIETQYF
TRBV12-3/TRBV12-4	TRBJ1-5	CASSTGGPGQPQHF
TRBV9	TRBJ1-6	CASSVLIGNSPLHF
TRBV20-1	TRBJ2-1	CSASSGREGRYNEQFF
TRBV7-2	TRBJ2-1	CASSLARVSGPEQFF
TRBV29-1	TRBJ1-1	CSHHRRTSNTEAFF
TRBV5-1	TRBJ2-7	CASSSDRALLEQYF
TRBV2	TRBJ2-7	CASSEASGSYEQYF
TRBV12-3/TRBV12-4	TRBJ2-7	CASSLSLAGVREQYF
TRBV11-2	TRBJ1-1	CASSSSGVYTEAFF
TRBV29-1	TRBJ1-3	CSVGQGNTIYF
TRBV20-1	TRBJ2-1	CSAVTSGIRSYNEQFF
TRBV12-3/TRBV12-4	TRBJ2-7	CASSSGLAHEQYF
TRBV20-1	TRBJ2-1	CSARLGSGGMFEQFF
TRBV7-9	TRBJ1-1	CASSLEAANTEAFF
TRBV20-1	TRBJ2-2	CSARDPGRRGTVGGGELFF
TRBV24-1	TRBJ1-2	CATSDLNNYGYTF
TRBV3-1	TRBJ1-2	CASSRAGGTANYGYTF
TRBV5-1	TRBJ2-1	CASSDGLRDSYNEQFF
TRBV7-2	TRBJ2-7	CASSWGLAVSYEQYF
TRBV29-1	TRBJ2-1	CSVDPAGGEEQFF
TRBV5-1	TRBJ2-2	CASSLGYPGGSNTGELFF
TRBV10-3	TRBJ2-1	CAITRTSGIYAEQFF
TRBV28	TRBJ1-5	CATGTGGIQPQHF
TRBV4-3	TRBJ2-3	CASSQGTGAYTDTQYF